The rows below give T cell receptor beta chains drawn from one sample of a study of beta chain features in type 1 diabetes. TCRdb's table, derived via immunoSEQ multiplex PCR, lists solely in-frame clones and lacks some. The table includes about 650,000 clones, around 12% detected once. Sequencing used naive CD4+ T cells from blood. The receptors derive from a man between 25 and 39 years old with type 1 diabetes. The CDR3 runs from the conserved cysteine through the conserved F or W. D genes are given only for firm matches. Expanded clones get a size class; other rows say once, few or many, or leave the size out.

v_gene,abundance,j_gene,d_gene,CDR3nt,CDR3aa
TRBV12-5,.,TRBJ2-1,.,TGTGCTAGCTCAGGGGCATCCTACAATGAGCAGTTCTTC,CASSGASYNEQFF
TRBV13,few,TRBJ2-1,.,TGTGCCAGCAGCTTATTCCCCCTGCAGTTCTTC,CASSLFPLQFF
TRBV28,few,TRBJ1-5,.,TGTGCCAGCAGTTTAGTCAATCAGCCCCAGCATTTT,CASSLVNQPQHF
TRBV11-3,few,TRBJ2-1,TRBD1,TGTGCCAGCAGCCTAGGACAGGGGCGAGGCAATGAGCAGTTCTTC,CASSLGQGRGNEQFF
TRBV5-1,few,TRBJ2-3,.,TGCGCCAGCTGGGGGGAGTCCGGCACAGATACGCAGTATTTT,CASWGESGTDTQYF
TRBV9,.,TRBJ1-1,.,TGTGCCAGCAGCGTAGATGGTCGGGGCCAGGAAGCTTTCTTT,CASSVDGRGQEAFF
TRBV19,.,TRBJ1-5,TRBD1,TGTGCCAGTAGTATCTTACAGGGGGCTAGTCAGCCCCAGCATTTT,CASSILQGASQPQHF
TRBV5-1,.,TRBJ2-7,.,TGCGCCAGCAGCAGCGACCGCGAGCAGTACTTC,CASSSDREQYF
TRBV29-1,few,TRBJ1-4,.,TGCAGTGCTGGGGAGGAAAAACTGTTTTTT,CSAGEEKLFF
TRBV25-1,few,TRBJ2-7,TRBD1,TGTGCCAGCAGTAGTCCGACAGGGGTCTACGAGCAGTACTTC,CASSSPTGVYEQYF
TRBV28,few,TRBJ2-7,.,TGTGCCAGCAGTTTTATACAGGGAGCCCACTCCTACGAGCAGTACTTC,CASSFIQGAHSYEQYF
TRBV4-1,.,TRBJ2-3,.,TGCGCCAGCAGCCCGCAGCGGGCTGGCACAGATACGCAGTATTTT,CASSPQRAGTDTQYF
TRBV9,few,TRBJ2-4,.,TGTGCCAGCAGCGGACCCGGGTTAGCCAAAAACATTCAGTACTTC,CASSGPGLAKNIQYF
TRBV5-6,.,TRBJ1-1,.,TGTGCCAGCTTCAACGCAGGAGCTAACACTGAAGCTTTCTTT,CASFNAGANTEAFF
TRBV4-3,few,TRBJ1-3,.,TGCGCCAGCAGCCAAGATAGGCAGCAGGGGAACACCATATATTTT,CASSQDRQQGNTIYF